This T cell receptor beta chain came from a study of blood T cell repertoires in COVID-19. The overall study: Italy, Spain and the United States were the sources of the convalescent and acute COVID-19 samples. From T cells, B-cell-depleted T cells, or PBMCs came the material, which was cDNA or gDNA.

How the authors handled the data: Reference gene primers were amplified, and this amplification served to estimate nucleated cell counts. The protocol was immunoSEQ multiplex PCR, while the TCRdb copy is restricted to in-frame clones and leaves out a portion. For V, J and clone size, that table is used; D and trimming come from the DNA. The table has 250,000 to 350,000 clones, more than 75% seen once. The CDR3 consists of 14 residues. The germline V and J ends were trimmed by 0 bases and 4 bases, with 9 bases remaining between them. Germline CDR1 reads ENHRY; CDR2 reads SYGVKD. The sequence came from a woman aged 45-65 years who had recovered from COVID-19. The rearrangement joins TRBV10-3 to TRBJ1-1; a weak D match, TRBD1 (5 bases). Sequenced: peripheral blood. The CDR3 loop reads CAISESGRGTEAFF. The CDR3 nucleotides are TGTGCCATCAGTGAGTCTGGGAGGGGCACTGAAGCTTTCTTT.